This TCR beta chain comes out of a study of identical twins. Study results and caveats: Researchers reported excess low generation probability among twin-shared out-of-frame alpha sequences. Weaker excess twin sharing was observed in beta out-of-frame sequences.

A universal primer site came from template switching; cDNA carried unique molecular identifiers. TCRdb re-called the 5' RACE reads through MiXCR, storing one row per CDR3 protein. This table holds fewer than 650,000 distinct CDR3 sequences, 9.5% to 10% found once. A word on this clonotype: The antigen remains unidentified.

This sample also belongs to another study, concerning yellow fever vaccine responses in identical twins. That work adds: Twins' vaccine T cell responses reportedly seemed partly convergent and partly personalized.

Material for sequencing was PBMCs. The source of this sequence is a woman aged 18-30 years in good health.

CDR3 sequence (DNA): TGTGCCAGCAGTTACACCGAGCCTAAAAAATTTCACTTGAACACTGAAGCTTTCTTT. Its protein is CASSYTEPKKFHLNTEAFF. This chain joins TRBV6-2 or TRBV6-3 and TRBJ1-1; D is uncertain. Trimming took 2 bases from V and 0 from J, leaving 22 bases between them. CDR3 length: 19 amino acids. The germline V gene has CDR1 MNHEY and CDR2 SVGEGT.